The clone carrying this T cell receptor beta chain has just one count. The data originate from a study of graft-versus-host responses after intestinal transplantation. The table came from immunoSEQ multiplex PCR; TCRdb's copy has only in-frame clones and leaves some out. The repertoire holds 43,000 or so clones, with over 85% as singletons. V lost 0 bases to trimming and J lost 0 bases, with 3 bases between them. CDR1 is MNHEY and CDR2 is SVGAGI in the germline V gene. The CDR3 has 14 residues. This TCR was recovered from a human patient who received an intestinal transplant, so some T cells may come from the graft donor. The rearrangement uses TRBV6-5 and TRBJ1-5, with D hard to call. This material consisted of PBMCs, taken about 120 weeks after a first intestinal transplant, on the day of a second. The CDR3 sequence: CASSYSNSNQPQHF. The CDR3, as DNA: TGTGCCAGCAGTTACTCGAATAGCAATCAGCCCCAGCATTTT.